This entry lists 15 T cell receptor beta chains sequenced from one sample in a study of blood T cell repertoires in COVID-19. Sequenced by immunoSEQ multiplex PCR; TCRdb stores in-frame clones only, minus some. The sample holds roughly 200,000 clones, 88% seen once. The sequenced sample consisted of peripheral blood. The receptors were gathered from a man between 65 and 80 years old with acute or convalescent COVID-19.

V usage is TRBV4-1 and J usage is TRBJ1-1, with TRBD1 as a possible D gene (5 bases). The germline V gene has CDR1 MGHRA and CDR2 YSYEKL. V was shortened by 1 base and J by 3 bases, with 9 bases between the two germline ends. This CDR3 region has 14 residues. In nucleotides, the CDR3 is TGCGCCAGCAGCCAAGGACAGAAGGACACTGAAGCTTTCTTT. Translated, it gives CASSQGQKDTEAFF.

The chain recombines TRBV3-1 (or the pseudogene TRBV3-2) with TRBJ1-6; D may be TRBD1 (6 bases). Trimming removed 7 bases at V and 6 bases at J, with 16 bases between. Germline CDR1 and CDR2: LGHDT and YNNKEL (reference sequence). This CDR3 region has 15 residues. CDR3: CASTSANRANSPLHF. The CDR3 DNA follows: TGTGCCAGCACCTCGGCCAACAGGGCTAATTCACCCCTCCACTTT.

This clone was seen many times. The chain recombines TRBV19 with TRBJ1-1; D is undetermined. Germline values: CDR1 LNHDA, CDR2 SQIVND (reference sequence). Between the trimmed V and J ends, which lost 4 bases and 10 bases, there was a span of 13 bases. This CDR3 contains 12 residues. Here the CDR3 DNA reads TGTGCCAGTAGTAGCTATGCAGGTGGAGCTTTCTTT. Translation gives CASSSYAGGAFF.

The chain joins TRBV11-2 to TRBJ2-3; tentatively, D is TRBD2 (6 bases). Looked up from germline, CDR1 is SGHAT and CDR2 is FQNNGV. The ends were cut back, 1 base at V and 1 base at J, with 18 bases in the middle. The CDR3 spans 18 residues. CDR3 sequence reads: CASSLGAFSGAGTDTQYF. CDR3 DNA sequence: TGTGCCAGCAGCTTAGGTGCTTTTAGCGGAGCCGGCACAGATACGCAGTATTTT. Using reference TRBV11-2 and TRBJ2-3 for the parts outside the CDR3, the full variable domain is EAGVAQSPRYKIIEKRQSVAFWCNPISGHATLYWYQQILGQGPKLLIQFQNNGVVDDSQLPKDRFSAERLKGVDSTLKIQPAKLEDSAVYLCASSLGAFSGAGTDTQYFGPGTRLTVL.

The rearrangement links TRBV5-6 to TRBJ2-7, with D possibly being TRBD2 (5 bases). This CDR3 has 14 amino acids. The germline V and J ends were trimmed by 3 bases and 1 base, with 11 bases remaining between them. In germline, CDR1 is SGHDT, CDR2 YYEEEE. CDR3 sequence reads: CASSSGLISYEQYF. CDR3 DNA: TGTGCCAGCAGCTCTGGACTGATTTCCTACGAGCAGTACTTC.

This chain links TRBV5-1 with TRBJ2-2, with 7 bases that match TRBD2. The CDR3 contains 15 residues. V lost 0 bases and J lost 1; bases outside the gene matches: 0. Germline values: CDR1 SGHRS, CDR2 YFSETQ. In DNA, the CDR3 is TGCGCCAGCAGCTTGGAGCGGGAGAACACCGGGGAGCTGTTTTTT. Translation gives CASSLERENTGELFF.

The J gene is TRBJ1-4, the V gene TRBV28; possible D gene TRBD1, 6 bases. Germline loops: CDR1 MDHEN, CDR2 SYDVKM. CDR3 length: 14 residues. V lost 4 bases and J 4 bases, leaving 10 bases between the germline ends. The CDR3 sequence is CASSSQGVNEKLFF. The CDR3 coding sequence is TGTGCCAGCAGTTCACAGGGAGTTAATGAAAAACTGTTTTTT.

This rearrangement joins TRBV15 to TRBJ2-7; D is perhaps TRBD2 (6 bases). CDR1 is LNHNV, CDR2 YYDKDF, per germline (reference sequence). This CDR3 region has 14 residues. The V end lost 0 bases, the J end lost 3 bases, and 9 bases lay between the germline ends. For the CDR3, the DNA is TGTGCCACCAGCAGAGAACTAGCTGTCTACGAGCAGTACTTC. Protein sequence: CATSRELAVYEQYF.

The chain carries TRBV28 and TRBJ1-4; 7 bases are a match to TRBD1. CDR1 MDHEN and CDR2 SYDVKM come from the germline V gene. J gave up 8 bases and V 5 bases, and 11 bases lay outside the gene matches. There are 15 residues in the CDR3. The CDR3 loop reads CASSPLTGNAEKLFF. CDR3 DNA sequence: TGTGCCAGCAGTCCCCTGACAGGGAACGCAGAAAAACTGTTTTTT.

This clone turned up a few times. The rearrangement joins TRBV18 to TRBJ2-5, with 9 positions matching TRBD2. The V gene's germline CDR1 is KGHSH and CDR2 LQKENI. The CDR3 runs to 18 residues. Trimming took 6 bases from V and 5 from J; bases not matched to a gene: 19. CDR3 sequence (DNA): TGTGCCAGCTCCCCCCGGAGGGATAGCGGGAGCTTAGTGGAGACCCAGTACTTC. Translated, it gives CASSPRRDSGSLVETQYF.

This clone was seen only once. The CDR3 coding sequence is TGTGCCAGCAGCCGTCTGTCTAACTATGGCTACACCTTC. As protein: CASSRLSNYGYTF. The genes are TRBV5-5 and TRBJ1-2; unclear D gene. The germline V gene has CDR1 SGHKS and CDR2 YYEKEE (reference sequence). The CDR3 length is 13 residues. V was cut by 4 bases and J by 0 bases, with 7 bases left in between.

This clone was observed a single time. J is TRBJ2-1 and V is TRBV20-1; perhaps TRBD2 as D (5 bases). The CDR3 is 11 amino acids. Germline V gene lookup returns CDR1 DFQATT and CDR2 SNEGSKA (reference sequence). The V end was cut by 3 bases, the J end by 5 bases, with 5 bases between. The CDR3 loop reads CSASGNNEQFF. CDR3 DNA sequence: TGCAGTGCTAGCGGGAACAATGAGCAGTTCTTC.

This chain links TRBV2 with TRBJ1-5, with D unresolved. Looked up from germline, CDR1 is SNHLY and CDR2 is FYNNEI. The V end lost 8 bases, the J end lost 4 bases, and 12 bases lay between the germline ends. This CDR3 has 13 amino acids. CDR3 residues: CASCRETNQPQHF. DNA of the CDR3: TGTGCCAGCTGTCGCGAAACGAATCAGCCCCAGCATTTT. Looking up the rest from reference TRBV2 and TRBJ1-5 gives the full variable domain: EPEVTQTPSHQVTQMGQEVILRCVPISNHLYFYWYRQILGQKVEFLVSFYNNEISEKSEIFDDQFSVERPDGSNFTLKIRSTKLEDSAMYFCASCRETNQPQHFGDGTRLSIL.

The CDR3 DNA reads as TGTGCCTGGAAGAAGCTGTTAAACATTCAGTACTTC. Amino acids: CAWKKLLNIQYF. The chain has TRBV30 and TRBJ2-4, with unresolved D. The CDR3 runs 12 residues. Trimming took off 4 bases at V and 6 bases at J, with 10 bases between the two ends. CDR1 and CDR2 from the germline V gene are GTSNPN and SVGIG (reference sequence).

This chain links TRBV27 with TRBJ2-2; D remains ambiguous. The V gene lost 8 bases and the J gene lost 7 bases, with 20 bases spanning the gap. The CDR3 runs to 15 residues. Germline V gives CDR1 MNHEY, CDR2 SMNVEV (reference sequence). DNA of the CDR3: TGTGCCAGCTCCCATGACAAACGATTGAACGGGGAGCTGTTTTTT. It encodes CASSHDKRLNGELFF.